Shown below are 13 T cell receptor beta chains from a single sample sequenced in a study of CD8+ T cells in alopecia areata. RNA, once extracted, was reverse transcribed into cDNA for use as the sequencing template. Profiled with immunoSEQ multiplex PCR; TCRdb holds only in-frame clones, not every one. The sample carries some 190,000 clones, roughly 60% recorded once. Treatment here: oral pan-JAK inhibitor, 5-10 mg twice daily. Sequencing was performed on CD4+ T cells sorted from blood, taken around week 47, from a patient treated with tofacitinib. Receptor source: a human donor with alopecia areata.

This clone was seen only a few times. The CDR3 nucleotides are TGTGCCAGCAGTTTATCCCAGCGCACACACTCCTACAATGAGCAGTTCTTC. Translated: CASSLSQRTHSYNEQFF. This chain uses TRBV28 with TRBJ2-1; D gene ambiguous. V was trimmed by 1 base and J by 0 bases, leaving 13 bases between them. The germline V gene encodes CDR1 MDHEN and CDR2 SYDVKM. The CDR3 totals 17 residues.

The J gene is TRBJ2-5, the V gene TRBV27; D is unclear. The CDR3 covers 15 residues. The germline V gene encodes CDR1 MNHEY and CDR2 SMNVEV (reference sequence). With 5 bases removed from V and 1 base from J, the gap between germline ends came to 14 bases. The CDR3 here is CASSLSPERQETQYF. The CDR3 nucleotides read TGTGCCAGCAGTCTAAGTCCGGAGCGCCAAGAGACCCAGTACTTC.

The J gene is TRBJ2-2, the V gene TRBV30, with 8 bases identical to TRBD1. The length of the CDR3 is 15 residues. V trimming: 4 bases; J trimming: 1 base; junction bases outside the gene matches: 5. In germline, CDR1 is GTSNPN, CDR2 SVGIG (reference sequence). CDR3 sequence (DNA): TGTGCCTGGACCCAGGGGGCAGTGAACACCGGGGAGCTGTTTTTT. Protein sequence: CAWTQGAVNTGELFF.

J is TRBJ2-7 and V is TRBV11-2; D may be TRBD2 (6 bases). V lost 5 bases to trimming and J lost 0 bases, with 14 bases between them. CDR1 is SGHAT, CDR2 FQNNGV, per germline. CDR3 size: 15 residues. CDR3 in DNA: TGTGCCAGCAGCCCACCCGGGACTCACTCCTACGAGCAGTACTTC. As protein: CASSPPGTHSYEQYF.

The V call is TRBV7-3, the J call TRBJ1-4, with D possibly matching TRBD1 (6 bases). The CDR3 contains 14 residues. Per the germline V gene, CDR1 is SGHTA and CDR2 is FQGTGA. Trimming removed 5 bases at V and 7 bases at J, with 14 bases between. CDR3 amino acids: CASSPDSGREKLFF. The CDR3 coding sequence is TGTGCCAGCAGCCCGGACAGTGGGCGTGAAAAACTGTTTTTT.

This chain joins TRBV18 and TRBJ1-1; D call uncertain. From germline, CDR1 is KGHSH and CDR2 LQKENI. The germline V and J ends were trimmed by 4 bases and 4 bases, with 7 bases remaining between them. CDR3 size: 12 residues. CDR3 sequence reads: CASSQGVTEAFF. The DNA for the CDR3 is TGTGCCAGCTCACAGGGTGTCACTGAAGCTTTCTTT. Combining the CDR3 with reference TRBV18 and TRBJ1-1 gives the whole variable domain NAGVMQNPRHLVRRRGQEARLRCSPMKGHSHVYWYRQLPEEGLKFMVYLQKENIIDESGMPKERFSAEFPKEGPSILRIQQVVRGDSAAYFCASSQGVTEAFFGQGTRLTVV.

The CDR3 coding sequence is TGTGCCAGCAGCTTCCAGCCCGGGACAGCGCTTGATGGCTACACCTTC. It encodes CASSFQPGTALDGYTF. The chain recombines TRBV11-2 with TRBJ1-2, with 7 nucleotides matching TRBD1. This CDR3 contains 16 residues. Losses at the gene ends were 3 bases for V and 6 bases for J; bases not matched to a gene: 13. Germline CDR1 is SGHAT and CDR2 is FQNNGV. The full variable domain, completed using reference TRBV11-2 and TRBJ1-2, is EAGVAQSPRYKIIEKRQSVAFWCNPISGHATLYWYQQILGQGPKLLIQFQNNGVVDDSQLPKDRFSAERLKGVDSTLKIQPAKLEDSAVYLCASSFQPGTALDGYTFGSGTRLTVV.

The CDR3 sequence is CASSPGLAGRETQYF. DNA for the CDR3: TGTGCCAGCAGCCCCGGACTAGCGGGGAGAGAGACCCAGTACTTC. V is TRBV5-6 and J is TRBJ2-5, with 12 bases matching TRBD2. The germline gives CDR1 SGHDT, CDR2 YYEEEE. There are 15 residues in the CDR3. Trimming cost V 4 bases and J 4 bases; bases outside gene matches: 5.

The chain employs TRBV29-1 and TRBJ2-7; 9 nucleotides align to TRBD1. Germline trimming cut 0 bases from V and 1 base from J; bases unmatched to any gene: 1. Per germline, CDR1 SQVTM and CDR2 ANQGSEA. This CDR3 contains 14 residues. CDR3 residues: CSVEDGTGSYEQYF. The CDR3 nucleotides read TGCAGCGTTGAAGACGGGACAGGGTCCTACGAGCAGTACTTC.

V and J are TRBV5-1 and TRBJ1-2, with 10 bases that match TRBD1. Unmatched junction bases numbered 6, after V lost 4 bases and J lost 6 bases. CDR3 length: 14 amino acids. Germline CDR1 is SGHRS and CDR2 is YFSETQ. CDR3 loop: CASSPPGTGDGYTF. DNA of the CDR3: TGCGCCAGCAGCCCTCCCGGGACAGGGGATGGCTACACCTTC.

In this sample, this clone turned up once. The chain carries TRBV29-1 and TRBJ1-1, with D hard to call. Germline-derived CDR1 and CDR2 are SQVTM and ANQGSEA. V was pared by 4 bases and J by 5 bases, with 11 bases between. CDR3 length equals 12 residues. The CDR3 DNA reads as TGCAGCGTTGTGGTCTCCATAACTGAAGCTTTCTTT. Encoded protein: CSVVVSITEAFF.

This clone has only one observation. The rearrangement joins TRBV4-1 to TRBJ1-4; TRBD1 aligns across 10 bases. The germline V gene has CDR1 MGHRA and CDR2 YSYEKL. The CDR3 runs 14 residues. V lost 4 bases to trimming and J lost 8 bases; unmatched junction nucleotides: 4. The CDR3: CASSPGQGDEKLFF. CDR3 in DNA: TGCGCCAGCAGCCCAGGACAGGGGGACGAAAAACTGTTTTTT.

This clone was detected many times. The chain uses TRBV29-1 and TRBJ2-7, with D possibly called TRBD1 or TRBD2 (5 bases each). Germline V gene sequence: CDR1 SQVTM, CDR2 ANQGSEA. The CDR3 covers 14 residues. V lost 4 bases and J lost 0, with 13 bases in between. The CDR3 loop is CSVGGESFSYEQYF. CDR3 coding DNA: TGCAGCGTTGGAGGGGAGTCCTTCTCCTACGAGCAGTACTTC.